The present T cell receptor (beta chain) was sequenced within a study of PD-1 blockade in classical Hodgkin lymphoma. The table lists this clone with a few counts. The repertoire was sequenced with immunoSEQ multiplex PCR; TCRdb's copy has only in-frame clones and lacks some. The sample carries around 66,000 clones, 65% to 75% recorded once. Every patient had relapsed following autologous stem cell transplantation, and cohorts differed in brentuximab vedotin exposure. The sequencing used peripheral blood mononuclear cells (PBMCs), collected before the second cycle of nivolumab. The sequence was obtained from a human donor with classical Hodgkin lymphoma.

The CDR3 coding sequence is TGTGCCAGCAGCCAGACATCCACGGGGGGGAGACCCCTCTCCTACGAGCAGTACTTC. It specifies CASSQTSTGGRPLSYEQYF. This sequence joins TRBV7-9 and TRBJ2-7; TRBD2 agrees at 8 bases. Germline V CDR1 and CDR2: SEHNR, FQNEAQ (reference sequence). The CDR3 consists of 19 residues. V lost 5 bases and J lost 0; bases outside the gene matches: 18.